This T cell receptor (beta chain) was retrieved from a study of T-cell memory formation after mild COVID-19. Findings and caveats of the study: The CD4+ clones that contracted clustered mainly within CM and EM, and the CD8+ clones concentrated in EMRA. Clones that contracted from day 15 to 85 had balanced CD4/CD8; later expanders were CD4+ biased.

This clonotype turned up a few times. Its matching antigen is unknown. Germline V gene lookup returns CDR1 SGHTA and CDR2 FQGNSA. The ends lost 5 bases at V and 6 bases at J; junction bases unmatched: 5. CDR3 size: 13 residues. MiXCR, run by TCRdb on the 5' RACE reads, gives a single entry per CDR3 protein. The data hold about 360,000 distinct CDR3 sequences, with 14% observed a single time. This TCR was sampled from a man younger than 35 who had mild COVID-19 (a few samples of this study predate the infection). Cell type and time point are not known. Material: PBMCs or a T cell subset sorted from them (not recorded which). The chain recombines TRBV7-2 with TRBJ2-3; 7 nucleotides agree with TRBD1. CDR3 DNA sequence: TGTGCCAGCAGCCAAGACAGGGATGATACGCAGTATTTT. Protein sequence: CASSQDRDDTQYF.